Below are 3 T cell receptor beta chains sequenced from a single sample in a study of memory CD4+ T cells and cytomegalovirus serostatus. The method was immunoSEQ multiplex PCR; TCRdb's version includes in-frame clones alone and lacks a portion of them. Of about 41,000 clones detected, roughly 80% appear once; the ten largest clones hold approximately 0.73%. The sort gate was single viable CD3+CD4+CD8-CD45RO+ cells for memory CD4+ T cells. Sample: memory CD4+ T cells from blood. Receptor source: an adult in good health and CMV-seronegative.

This clone was seen just once. The chain has TRBV18 and TRBJ1-2; D remains ambiguous. This CDR3 region has 15 residues. V lost 3 bases to trimming and J lost 6 bases, with 17 bases between them. Germline V gene data show CDR1 as KGHSH and CDR2 as LQKENI. Here the CDR3 reads CASSPGGLFVDGYTF. DNA for the CDR3: TGTGCCAGCTCACCCGGCGGACTGTTCGTCGATGGCTACACCTTC. Variable domain in full (rest from reference TRBV18 and TRBJ1-2): NAGVMQNPRHLVRRRGQEARLRCSPMKGHSHVYWYRQLPEEGLKFMVYLQKENIIDESGMPKERFSAEFPKEGPSILRIQQVVRGDSAAYFCASSPGGLFVDGYTFGSGTRLTVV.

The CDR3 nucleotides read TGCGCCAGCAGCTTGGAGGTTCATAACACTGAAGCTTTCTTT. Its protein is CASSLEVHNTEAFF. The V gene is TRBV5-1, the J gene TRBJ1-1, with D unclear. V was shortened by 0 bases and J by 2 bases, with 8 bases between the two germline ends. The CDR3 extends over 14 amino acids. Germline loops: CDR1 SGHRS, CDR2 YFSETQ.

The genes are TRBV19 and TRBJ2-2; 7 bases are a match to TRBD2. CDR1 is LNHDA, CDR2 SQIVND, per germline (reference sequence). The CDR3 sequence is 16 residues long. V was pared by 1 base and J by 0 bases, with 2 bases of the junction left unmatched. The CDR3 coding sequence is TGTGCCAGTAGTATAGGGCTAGCGGCGAACACCGGGGAGCTGTTTTTT. Translating it yields CASSIGLAANTGELFF. The full variable domain, its missing parts supplied by reference TRBV19 and TRBJ2-2, is DGGITQSPKYLFRKEGQNVTLSCEQNLNHDAMYWYRQDPGQGLRLIYYSQIVNDFQKGDIAEGYSVSREKKESFPLTVTSAQKNPTAFYLCASSIGLAANTGELFFGEGSRLTVL.